The 5 T cell receptor beta chains listed next were all sequenced from one sample in a study of T-cell memory formation after mild COVID-19. Each CDR3 protein gets one entry after TCRdb re-called the 5' RACE reads with MiXCR. The sample shows 220,000 or so distinct CDR3 sequences, around 9.1% of them seen only once. The material sequenced was PBMCs or a T cell subset sorted from them (not recorded which). The receptors here all came from a young man who had mild COVID-19 (a few samples of this study predate the infection). Cell type and time point are not known.

This clonotype has a count of ten or more. V is TRBV7-9 and J is TRBJ1-2, with 8 bases that match TRBD1. Germline assignment: CDR1 SEHNR and CDR2 FQNEAQ (reference sequence). The CDR3 is made up of 14 amino acids. With V trimmed by 5 bases and J by 3 bases, 5 bases remained unmatched. CDR3 region: CASSPGGAYYGYTF. The CDR3 DNA reads TGTGCCAGCAGCCCAGGGGGCGCGTACTATGGCTACACCTTC.

This clonotype was observed many times. The chain carries TRBV7-2 and TRBJ1-2; 7 bases align to TRBD1. CDR1 is SGHTA and CDR2 is FQGNSA in the germline V gene. The CDR3 runs to 14 residues. The V segment lost 5 bases and the J segment 8 bases; nucleotides outside the gene matches: 11. As DNA, the CDR3 is TGTGCCAGCAGCCCCGGGACAGATGGGGGCGGCTACACCTTC. This codes for CASSPGTDGGGYTF.

This chain connects TRBV20-1 to TRBJ2-4; the D is unclear. V was shortened by 5 bases and J by 0 bases, with 14 bases between the two germline ends. CDR1 and CDR2 (germline): DFQATT, SNEGSKA (reference sequence). The CDR3 extends over 15 amino acids. CDR3 residues: CSASQPHSAKNIQYF. Here the CDR3 DNA reads TGCAGTGCTTCGCAGCCGCACTCAGCCAAAAACATTCAGTACTTC.

This clonotype occurred once. The chain combines TRBV6-2 or TRBV6-3 with TRBJ2-2; 7 nucleotides match TRBD2. The germline gives CDR1 MNHEY, CDR2 SVGEGT. V lost 5 bases and J lost 0; bases outside the gene matches: 9. The CDR3 extends over 17 amino acids. CDR3 protein: CASSPFGRGANTGELFF. In nucleotides, the CDR3 is TGTGCCAGCAGTCCCTTCGGACGGGGGGCGAACACCGGGGAGCTGTTTTTT.

This clonotype was found many times. The V and J genes are TRBV5-1 and TRBJ2-3; D is perhaps TRBD2 (6 bases). The germline gives CDR1 SGHRS, CDR2 YFSETQ. Trimming shortened V by 2 bases and J by 6 bases, and 10 bases separated the two germline ends. The CDR3 contains 13 residues. The CDR3 spells CASSFSGEDTQYF. CDR3 bases: TGCGCCAGCAGCTTTAGCGGTGAGGATACGCAGTATTTT.